A selection of T cell receptor beta chains follows, all from one sample in a study of cytomegalovirus exposure and HLA in healthy donors. Clones were read by immunoSEQ multiplex PCR, and TCRdb kept only the in-frame ones, dropping some. The sample has under 200,000 clones; about four fifths are singletons. Input material: PBMCs. The receptors here all came from a woman aged 50 to 60 in good health and CMV-seronegative. Each CDR3 is given with its conserved first and last residue. D genes are given only for firm matches. Some rows have no size entry. The others give once, few or many, or a class for an expanded clone.

J | D | size | V | DNA | CDR3
TRBJ2-2 | TRBD1 | few | TRBV5-1 | TGCGCCAGCAGCTCTCCGGGACAGGGTAGCACCGGGGAGCTGTTTTTT | CASSSPGQGSTGELFF
TRBJ1-3 | TRBD1 | . | TRBV7-9 | TGTGCCAGCAGCTCCGGGACAGGGTCGGGAGGAAACACCATATATTTT | CASSSGTGSGGNTIYF
TRBJ2-5 | TRBD1 | . | TRBV28 | TGTGCCAGCAGTACCGACAGGGGGCGAGATGGGACCCAGTACTTC | CASSTDRGRDGTQYF
TRBJ2-5 | TRBD1 | few | TRBV19 | TGTGCCAGTAGTAAAGTCTGGACAGGGCAAGAGGAGACCCAGTACTTC | CASSKVWTGQEETQYF
TRBJ2-7 | TRBD1 | once | TRBV28 | TGTGCCAGCGCAGCGACAGGGCCTCCCTACGAGCAGTACTTC | CASAATGPPYEQYF
TRBJ2-3 | TRBD2 | few | TRBV29-1 | TGCAGCGGCAGCGGGACTAGCGACACAGATACGCAGTATTTT | CSGSGTSDTDTQYF
TRBJ1-3 | . | . | TRBV6-5 | TGTGCCAGCAGGAAGTCACTGAACTCTGGAAACACCATATATTTT | CASRKSLNSGNTIYF
TRBJ2-1 | TRBD1 | . | TRBV28 | TGTGCCAGCGGCCCTCCCCCGACAGGGCTCAATGAGCAGTTCTTC | CASGPPPTGLNEQFF
TRBJ1-2 | . | . | TRBV6-5 | TGTGCCAGCAGTTACGGGGCGGGAGGTGGCTACACCTTC | CASSYGAGGGYTF
TRBJ2-1 | . | many | TRBV5-4 | TGTGCCAGCATAGAGGGTAACAATGAGCAGTTCTTC | CASIEGNNEQFF
TRBJ1-1 | . | once | TRBV7-8 | TGTGCCAGCAGCTTAAGGAGTGCGCGCGGGGTGAACACTGAAGCTTTCTTT | CASSLRSARGVNTEAFF
TRBJ1-6 | TRBD1 | . | TRBV2 | TGTGCCAGCAGTGAGGGGCTGACAGGGAGTAATTCACCCCTCCACTTT | CASSEGLTGSNSPLHF
TRBJ2-1 | TRBD2 | . | TRBV5-1 | TGCGCCAGCAGCTGGGGCAGCGGGGGGGCCGGTGAGCAGTTCTTC | CASSWGSGGAGEQFF
TRBJ1-1 | . | once | TRBV19 | TGTGCCAGTCTCATAGGCAGGGATGCCGGCAACACTGAAGCTTTCTTT | CASLIGRDAGNTEAFF
TRBJ1-2 | TRBD1 | once | TRBV19 | TGTGCCAGTAGTCCGGGGACAGGGGGCGGCTATGGCTACACCTTC | CASSPGTGGGYGYTF
TRBJ1-2 | . | few | TRBV28 | TGTGCCAGCAGCCTTGAGGGAAGCAACTATGGCTACACCTTC | CASSLEGSNYGYTF
TRBJ1-1 | . | once | TRBV7-2 | TGTGCCAGCAGCTTCATCGAGTTCACTGAAGCTTTCTTT | CASSFIEFTEAFF
TRBJ2-7 | . | . | TRBV7-2 | TGTGCCAGCAGCTTAGGAGGGTCAGCCTACGAGCAGTACTTC | CASSLGGSAYEQYF
TRBJ1-2 | . | . | TRBV18 | TGTGCCAGCTCACCAGGGGGCGCCGGCTATGGCTACACCTTC | CASSPGGAGYGYTF
TRBJ2-1 | . | . | TRBV18 | TGTGCCAGCTCACCGGCGGAAAGGAATGAGCAGTTCTTC | CASSPAERNEQFF
TRBJ1-1 | . | . | TRBV14 | TGTGCCAGCAGCCAATCCGCGACACCAACTGAAGCTTTCTTT | CASSQSATPTEAFF
TRBJ2-3 | . | . | TRBV11-2 | TGTGCCAGCAGCTCCACTTCAGGGACAGATACGCAGTATTTT | CASSSTSGTDTQYF
TRBJ2-2 | . | once | TRBV5-1 | TGCGCCAGCAGCTTGGGTTCGAGAACCGGGGAGCTGTTTTTT | CASSLGSRTGELFF
TRBJ1-6 | TRBD1 | . | TRBV5-6 | TGTGCCAGCAGCCTCACAGGGGCTTCACCCCTCCACTTT | CASSLTGASPLHF
TRBJ1-2 | TRBD1 | . | TRBV5-1 | TGCGCCAGCAGCCTATCGGACAGGCCACAGGGAGCTTATGGCTACACCTTC | CASSLSDRPQGAYGYTF
TRBJ1-1 | TRBD1 | . | TRBV6-1 | TGTGCCAGCAGCCCAGCATCGGGACAGAGGAGAGAAGCTTTCTTT | CASSPASGQRREAFF
TRBJ2-3 | . | . | TRBV2 | TGTGCCAGCAGTGAAGGGACTAATACGCAGTATTTT | CASSEGTNTQYF
TRBJ2-4 | . | . | TRBV4-3 | TGCGCCAGCAGCCAAGATTATTCCGGGGGCAAAAACATTCAGTACTTC | CASSQDYSGGKNIQYF
TRBJ2-7 | TRBD2 | . | TRBV7-2 | TGTGCCAGCAGTCCCAATAGCGGGAGTGGCTACGAGCAGTACTTC | CASSPNSGSGYEQYF
TRBJ2-3 | TRBD2 | . | TRBV12-5 | TGTGCTAGTGGTGTTGTAGCGGGAGAATATACAGATACGCAGTATTTT | CASGVVAGEYTDTQYF
TRBJ2-7 | . | . | TRBV5-6 | TGTGCCAGCAGCTTAACTTACCCCTACGAGCAGTACTTC | CASSLTYPYEQYF
TRBJ1-5 | . | . | TRBV2 | TGTGCCAGCAGTGGTTTAGAGGATCAGCCCCAGCATTTT | CASSGLEDQPQHF
TRBJ2-1 | . | . | TRBV5-4 | TGTGCCAGCAGCTTCGGCGGGTTAAGCTCCTACAATGAGCAGTTCTTC | CASSFGGLSSYNEQFF
TRBJ2-2 | TRBD2 | . | TRBV30 | TGTGCCTGGAGTCCTTTATTTGCGGGAGTAACGTACACCGGGGAGCTGTTTTTT | CAWSPLFAGVTYTGELFF